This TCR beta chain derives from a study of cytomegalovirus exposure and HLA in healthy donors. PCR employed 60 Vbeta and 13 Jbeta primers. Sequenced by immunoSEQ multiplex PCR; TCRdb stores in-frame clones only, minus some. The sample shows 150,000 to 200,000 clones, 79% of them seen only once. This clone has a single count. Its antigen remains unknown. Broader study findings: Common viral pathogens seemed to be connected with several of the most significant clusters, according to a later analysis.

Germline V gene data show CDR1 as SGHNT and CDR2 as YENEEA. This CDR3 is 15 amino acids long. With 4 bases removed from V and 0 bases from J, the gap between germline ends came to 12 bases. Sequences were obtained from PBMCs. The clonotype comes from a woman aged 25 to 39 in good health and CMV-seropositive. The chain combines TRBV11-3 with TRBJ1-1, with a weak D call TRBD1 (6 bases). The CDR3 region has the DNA TGTGCCAGCAGCTCCCGGACAGTGATGAACACTGAAGCTTTCTTT. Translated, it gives CASSSRTVMNTEAFF.